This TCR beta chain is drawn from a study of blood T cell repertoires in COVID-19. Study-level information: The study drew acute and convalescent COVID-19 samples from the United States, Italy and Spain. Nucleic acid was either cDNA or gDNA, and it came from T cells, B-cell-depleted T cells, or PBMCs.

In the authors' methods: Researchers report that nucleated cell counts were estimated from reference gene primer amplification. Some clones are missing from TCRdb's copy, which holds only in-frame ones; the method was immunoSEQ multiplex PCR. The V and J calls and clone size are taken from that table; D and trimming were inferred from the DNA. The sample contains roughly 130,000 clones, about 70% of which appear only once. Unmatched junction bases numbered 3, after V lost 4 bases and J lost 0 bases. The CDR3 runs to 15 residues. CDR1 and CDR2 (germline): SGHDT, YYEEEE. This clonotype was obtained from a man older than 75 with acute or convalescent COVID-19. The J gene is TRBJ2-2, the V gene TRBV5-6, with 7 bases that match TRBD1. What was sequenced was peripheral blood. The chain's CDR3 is CASSLDRANTGELFF. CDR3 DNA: TGTGCCAGCAGCCTAGACAGGGCGAACACCGGGGAGCTGTTTTTT.